The present entry profiles one T cell receptor beta chain with its context. This specimen comes from a study of blood T cell repertoires in COVID-19. Study as a whole: Samples came from the United States, Italy and Spain, spanning acute and convalescent COVID-19. PBMCs, B-cell-depleted T cells, or T cells were the source of the cDNA or gDNA that made up the material.

Looked up from germline, CDR1 is LNHDA and CDR2 is SQIVND (reference sequence). This CDR3 is built from 15 residues. V lost 6 bases and J lost 5, with 16 bases in between. Per the original methods: Amplification with reference gene primers provided the estimates of nucleated cell counts. Assay used: immunoSEQ multiplex PCR; TCRdb lists only in-frame clones, some missing. That table is the source of V, J and clone size, and D and trimming were worked out from the DNA. The sample carries nearly 350,000 clones, about 86% recorded once. The chain carries TRBV19 and TRBJ2-2; D is possibly TRBD2 (5 bases). The sequence derives from a man in his thirties or forties with active or convalescent COVID-19. Sequencing was performed on peripheral blood. This chain's CDR3 is CASRERTSRTGELFF. DNA for the CDR3: TGTGCCAGTAGGGAAAGGACTTCCAGGACCGGGGAGCTGTTTTTT.